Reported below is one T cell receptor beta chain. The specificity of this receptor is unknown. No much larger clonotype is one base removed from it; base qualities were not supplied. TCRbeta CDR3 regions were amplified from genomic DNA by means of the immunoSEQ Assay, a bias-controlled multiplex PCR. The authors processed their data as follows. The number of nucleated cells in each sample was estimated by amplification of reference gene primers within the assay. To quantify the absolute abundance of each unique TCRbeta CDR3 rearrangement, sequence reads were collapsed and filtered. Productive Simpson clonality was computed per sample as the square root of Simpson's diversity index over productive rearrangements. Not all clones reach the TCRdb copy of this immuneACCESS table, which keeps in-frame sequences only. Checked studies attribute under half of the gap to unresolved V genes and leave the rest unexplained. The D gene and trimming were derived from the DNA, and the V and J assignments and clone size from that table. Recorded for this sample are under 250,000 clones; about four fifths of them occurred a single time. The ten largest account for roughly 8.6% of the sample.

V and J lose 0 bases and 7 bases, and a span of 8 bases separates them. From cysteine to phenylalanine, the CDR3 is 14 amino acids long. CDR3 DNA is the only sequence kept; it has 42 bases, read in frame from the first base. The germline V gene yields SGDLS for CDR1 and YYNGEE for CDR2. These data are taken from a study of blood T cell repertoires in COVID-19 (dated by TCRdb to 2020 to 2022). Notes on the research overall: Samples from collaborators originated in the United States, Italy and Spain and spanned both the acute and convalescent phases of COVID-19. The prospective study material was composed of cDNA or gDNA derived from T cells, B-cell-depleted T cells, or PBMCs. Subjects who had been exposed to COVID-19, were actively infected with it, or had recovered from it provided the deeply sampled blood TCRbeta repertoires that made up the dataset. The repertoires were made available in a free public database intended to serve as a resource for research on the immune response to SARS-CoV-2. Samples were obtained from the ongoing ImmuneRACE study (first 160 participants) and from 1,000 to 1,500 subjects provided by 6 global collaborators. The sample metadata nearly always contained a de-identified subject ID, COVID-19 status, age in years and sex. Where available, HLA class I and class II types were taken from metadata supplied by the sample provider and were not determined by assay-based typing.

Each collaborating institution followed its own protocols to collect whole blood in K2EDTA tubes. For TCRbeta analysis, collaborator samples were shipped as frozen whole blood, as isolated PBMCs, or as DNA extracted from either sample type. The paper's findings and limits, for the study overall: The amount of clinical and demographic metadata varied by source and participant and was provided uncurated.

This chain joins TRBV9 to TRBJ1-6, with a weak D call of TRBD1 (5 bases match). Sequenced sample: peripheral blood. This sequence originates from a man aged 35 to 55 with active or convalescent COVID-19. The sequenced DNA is TGTGCCAGCAGCGTAGAGAAGGGGAATTCACCCCTCCACTTT. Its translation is CASSVEKGNSPLHF.